These 21 T cell receptor beta chains were all obtained from the same sample, sequenced in a study of blood T cells in healthy people across ages. Alongside a J-beta primer mix, a sample-barcoded 5' primer served in a second PCR lasting about 7 to 12 cycles. TCRdb re-called the 5' RACE reads with MiXCR, one entry per CDR3 protein. The sample carries approximately 490,000 distinct CDR3 sequences, approximately 25% recorded once. These data were also reused for a study on T cells of mothers and their children.

Sequencing was carried out using blood. These receptors came from a boy aged 5-17 years in good health.

The V call is TRBV7-2, the J call TRBJ2-7, with 13 nucleotides matching TRBD2. The CDR3 sequence is 17 residues long. V was pared by 1 base and J by 4 bases, with 7 bases of the junction left unmatched. CDR1 and CDR2 (germline): SGHTA, FQGNSA. CDR3: CASSLVTSGGDRYEQYF. CDR3 DNA: TGTGCCAGCAGCTTAGTAACTAGCGGGGGGGATAGGTACGAGCAGTACTTC.

This sequence joins TRBV12-3 or TRBV12-4 and TRBJ2-7; D gene uncertain. This CDR3 comprises 11 residues. V lost 5 bases and J lost 7, with 9 bases in between. The CDR3 protein is CASSISTEQYF. The CDR3 nucleotides read TGTGCCAGCAGTATTAGCACGGAGCAGTACTTC.

This chain links TRBV6-6 with TRBJ2-3; tentatively, D is TRBD1 or TRBD2 (6 bases each). The germline V gene has CDR1 MNHNY and CDR2 SVGAGI (reference sequence). Between the trimmed V and J ends, which lost 8 bases and 2 bases, there was a span of 17 bases. CDR3 length: 15 amino acids. The CDR3 spells CASLYQGTATDTQYF. Written as DNA, the CDR3 is TGTGCCAGCCTTTATCAGGGGACTGCCACAGATACGCAGTATTTT.

This chain uses TRBV9 with TRBJ1-1; 7 bases align to TRBD1. V shed 1 base, J shed 5 bases, and the junction held 11 bases outside the gene matches. Germline loops: CDR1 SGDLS, CDR2 YYNGEE. The CDR3 has 16 residues. In nucleotides, the CDR3 is TGTGCCAGCAGCGTAAGGGCAGGGAAGGGGGCTACTGAAGCTTTCTTT. This translates into CASSVRAGKGATEAFF.

This chain joins TRBV7-2 and TRBJ2-2; no firm D call. Trimming removed 1 base at V and 6 bases at J, with 6 bases between. CDR1 and CDR2 (germline): SGHTA, FQGNSA. The CDR3 runs 13 residues. CDR3 nucleotides: TGTGCCAGCAGCTTAGTTTATCCCGGGGAGCTGTTTTTT. It is translated as CASSLVYPGELFF.

Points on this clonotype: The missing conserved phenylalanine or tryptophan at the end of this CDR3 makes a read error likely. V gene TRBV9 combines with J gene TRBJ2-3; perhaps TRBD1 as D (5 bases). The CDR3 is made up of 14 amino acids. Germline-derived CDR1 and CDR2 are SGDLS and YYNGEE. Trimming removed 0 bases from V and 3 bases from J, with 8 bases in between. The CDR3 DNA follows: TGTGCCAGCAGCGTAGAGGGGCTTACAGATACGCAGTATTCT. Protein: CASSVEGLTDTQYS.

This sequence joins TRBV29-1 and TRBJ1-4, with D tentatively TRBD1 (5 bases). Germline assignment: CDR1 SQVTM and CDR2 ANQGSEA. CDR3 length equals 14 residues. The V gene lost 0 bases and the J gene lost 8 bases, with 13 bases spanning the gap. CDR3 protein: CSVEERRGREKLFF. In DNA form, the CDR3 reads TGCAGCGTTGAAGAGAGAAGGGGACGGGAAAAACTGTTTTTT.

In this sample, this clonotype turned up a few times. This chain connects TRBV6-5 to TRBJ2-7; 7 bases match TRBD2. CDR1 is MNHEY and CDR2 is SVGAGI in the germline V gene. V shed 8 bases and J 6 bases; nucleotides not matched to a gene: 13. The CDR3 is made up of 14 amino acids. In DNA, the CDR3 is TGTGCCAGCGCTAACCTCGGACTAGAGCCCGAGCAGTACTTC. Residues: CASANLGLEPEQYF.

This clonotype has just a few counts. This chain uses TRBV7-6 with TRBJ1-2; 7 bases line up with TRBD1. The ends lost 8 bases at V and 4 bases at J; junction bases unmatched: 13. Germline CDR1 and CDR2: SGHVS and FNYEAQ. CDR3 length: 15 amino acids. CDR3 sequence (DNA): TGTGCCAGCGGTTTAGGACAGGCCTTAAGCTATGGCTACACCTTC. Its translation is CASGLGQALSYGYTF.

The V gene is TRBV7-8, the J gene TRBJ2-7; 12 bases agree with TRBD2. The V segment lost 5 bases and the J segment 3 bases; nucleotides outside the gene matches: 8. This CDR3 comprises 16 residues. The germline V gene has CDR1 SGHVS and CDR2 FQNEAQ. The CDR3, as DNA: TGTGCCAGCAGCCAAGGACTAGCGGGACAATTCTACGAGCAGTACTTC. Its translation is CASSQGLAGQFYEQYF. Full variable domain (missing parts from reference TRBV7-8 and TRBJ2-7): GAGVSQSPRYKVAKRGQDVALRCDPISGHVSLFWYQQALGQGPEFLTYFQNEAQLDKSGLPSDRFFAERPEGSVSTLKIQRTQQEDSAVYLCASSQGLAGQFYEQYFGPGTRLTVT.

J is TRBJ2-2 and V is TRBV5-1; TRBD1 might be the D (6 bases). The V and J ends lost 7 bases and 0 bases respectively, with 19 bases between them. The CDR3 covers 17 residues. Per the germline V gene, CDR1 is SGHRS and CDR2 is YFSETQ. The CDR3 DNA is TGCGCCAGCCGTGGGGCTTTCGGGACATCGAACACCGGGGAGCTGTTTTTT. It specifies CASRGAFGTSNTGELFF.

The V and J genes are TRBV12-3 or TRBV12-4 and TRBJ2-5; 12 bases are shared with TRBD2. V gave up 6 bases and J gave up 1 base; unmatched junction bases: 9. The CDR3 is 17 amino acids. The CDR3 nucleotides are TGTGCCAGCAGGCGAGGACTAGCGGGGAGAGGCCAAGAGACCCAGTACTTC. Protein: CASRRGLAGRGQETQYF.

The J gene is TRBJ2-5, the V gene TRBV4-3; D not resolved. The germline V and J ends were trimmed by 4 bases and 5 bases, with 17 bases remaining between them. Per germline, CDR1 LGHNA and CDR2 YSLEER. The length of the CDR3 is 15 residues. In DNA form, the CDR3 reads TGCGCCAGCAGCCCGTCGAACGGCCCAGCGGAGACCCAGTACTTC. It yields the protein CASSPSNGPAETQYF.

The CDR3 DNA is TGTGCCAGCACCATGGGGGTAGACTCTGGGGCCAACGTCCTGACTTTC. Translating gives CASTMGVDSGANVLTF. V usage is TRBV7-2 and J usage is TRBJ2-6; D is possibly TRBD1 or TRBD2 (5 bases each). The germline V gene encodes CDR1 SGHTA and CDR2 FQGNSA. CDR3 length: 16 amino acids. Trimming stripped 7 bases from V and 0 bases from J, with 13 bases between.

The chain uses TRBV4-2 and TRBJ2-1; D perhaps matches TRBD2 (5 bases). Germline values: CDR1 LGHNA, CDR2 YNFKEQ. The CDR3 length is 14 residues. Trimming cost V 3 bases and J 9 bases, with 15 bases left between them. CDR3 DNA: TGTGCCAGCAGCCAGAAGGCGGGCCACAGTGAGCAGTTCTTC. It yields the protein CASSQKAGHSEQFF.

The V gene is TRBV7-6, the J gene TRBJ1-2; 7 bases agree with TRBD1. The CDR3 extends over 13 amino acids. V was clipped by 4 bases and J by 8 bases; unmatched bases: 7. Germline values: CDR1 SGHVS, CDR2 FNYEAQ. CDR3 region: CASSSGQVRGYTF. As DNA, the CDR3 is TGTGCCAGCAGCTCTGGACAGGTTCGAGGCTACACCTTC.

In this sample, this clonotype turned up a few times. V usage is TRBV23-1 and J usage is TRBJ2-3; TRBD2 is a possible D gene (5 bases). TRBV23-1 is labeled an ORF, and its function is uncertain. CDR3 length equals 15 residues. V was cut by 2 bases and J by 2 bases, with 11 bases left in between. CDR3 residues: CASSQAKRDTDTQYF. The CDR3 DNA reads as TGCGCCAGCAGTCAAGCGAAGAGGGACACAGATACGCAGTATTTT.

V is TRBV28 and J is TRBJ1-2; no clear D. The V and J ends lost 1 base and 2 bases respectively, with 8 bases between them. The CDR3 contains 14 residues. Germline-derived CDR1 and CDR2 are MDHEN and SYDVKM. The CDR3 protein is CASSLYGGNYGYTF. The CDR3 region has the DNA TGTGCCAGCAGTTTATACGGTGGAAACTATGGCTACACCTTC.

The genes are TRBV18 and TRBJ2-7; 7 bases agree with TRBD1. Per the germline V gene, CDR1 is KGHSH and CDR2 is LQKENI. The trim removed 8 bases at V and 2 bases at J, leaving 3 bases unmatched. The length of the CDR3 is 12 residues. This chain's CDR3 is CASLGQTYEQYF. The CDR3 bases are TGTGCCAGCCTGGGACAGACCTACGAGCAGTACTTC.

This clonotype was picked up many times. The chain joins TRBV7-2 to TRBJ2-5; D is perhaps TRBD2 (5 bases). Germline V gene sequence: CDR1 SGHTA, CDR2 FQGNSA. The CDR3 sequence is 15 residues long. V lost 1 base and J 5 bases, leaving 14 bases between the germline ends. The CDR3 here is CASSLGLGELETQYF. The CDR3 DNA reads TGTGCCAGCAGCTTAGGACTCGGGGAGCTTGAGACCCAGTACTTC. The complete variable domain, with remaining parts taken from reference TRBV7-2 and TRBJ2-5, reads GAGVSQSPSNKVTEKGKDVELRCDPISGHTALYWYRQSLGQGLEFLIYFQGNSAPDKSGLPSDRFSAERTGGSVSTLTIQRTQQEDSAVYLCASSLGLGELETQYFGPGTRLLVL.

This clonotype was detected a few times. This chain uses TRBV6-2 or TRBV6-3 with TRBJ2-1; D is undetermined. The CDR3 has 12 residues. Germline V gene sequence: CDR1 MNHEY, CDR2 SVGEGT. With 6 bases removed from V and 2 bases from J, the gap between germline ends came to 5 bases. The CDR3 reads CASRIPYNEQFF. In DNA, the CDR3 is TGTGCCAGCAGAATACCCTACAATGAGCAGTTCTTC.